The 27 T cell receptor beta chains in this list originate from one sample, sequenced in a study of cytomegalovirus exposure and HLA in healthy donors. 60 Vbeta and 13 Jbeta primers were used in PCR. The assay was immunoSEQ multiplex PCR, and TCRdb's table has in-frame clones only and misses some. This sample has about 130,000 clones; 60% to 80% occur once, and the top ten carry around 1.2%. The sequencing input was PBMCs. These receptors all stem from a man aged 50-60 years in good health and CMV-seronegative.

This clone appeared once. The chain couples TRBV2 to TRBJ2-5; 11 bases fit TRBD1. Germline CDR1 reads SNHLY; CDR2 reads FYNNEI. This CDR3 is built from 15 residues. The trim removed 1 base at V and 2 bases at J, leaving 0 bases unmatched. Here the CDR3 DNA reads TGTGCCAGCAGTGAAGGGGACAGGGGGCAAGAGACCCAGTACTTC. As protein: CASSEGDRGQETQYF.

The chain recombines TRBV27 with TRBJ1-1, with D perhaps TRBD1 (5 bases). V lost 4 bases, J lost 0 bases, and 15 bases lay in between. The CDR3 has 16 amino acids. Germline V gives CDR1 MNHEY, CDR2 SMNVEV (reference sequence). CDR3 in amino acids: CASSSGDGGMNTEAFF. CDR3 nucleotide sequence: TGTGCCAGCAGTTCGGGTGACGGGGGAATGAACACTGAAGCTTTCTTT.

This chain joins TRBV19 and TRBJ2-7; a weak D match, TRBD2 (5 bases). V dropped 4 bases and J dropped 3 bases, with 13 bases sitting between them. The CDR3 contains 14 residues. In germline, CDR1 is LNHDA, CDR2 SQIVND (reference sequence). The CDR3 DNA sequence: TGTGCCAGTAGTAGCTACGGGATTAACTACGAGCAGTACTTC. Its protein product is CASSSYGINYEQYF.

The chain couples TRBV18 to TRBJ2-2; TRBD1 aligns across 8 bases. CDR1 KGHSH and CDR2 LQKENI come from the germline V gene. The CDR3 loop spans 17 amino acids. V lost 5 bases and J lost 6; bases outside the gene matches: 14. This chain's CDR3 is CASSSISGTGWAGELFF. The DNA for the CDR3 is TGTGCCAGCTCATCCATTTCCGGGACAGGTTGGGCCGGGGAGCTGTTTTTT.

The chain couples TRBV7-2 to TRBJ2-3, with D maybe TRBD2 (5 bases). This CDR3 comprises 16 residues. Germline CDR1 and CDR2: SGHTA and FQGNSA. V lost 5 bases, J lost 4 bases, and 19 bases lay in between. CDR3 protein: CASSPSGTAPADTQYF. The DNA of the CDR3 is TGTGCCAGCAGCCCCTCGGGAACAGCACCCGCAGATACGCAGTATTTT.

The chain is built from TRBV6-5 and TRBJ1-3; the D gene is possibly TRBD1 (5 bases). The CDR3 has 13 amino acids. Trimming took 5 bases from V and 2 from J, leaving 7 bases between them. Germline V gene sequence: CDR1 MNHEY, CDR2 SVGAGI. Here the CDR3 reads CASSQGTGNTIYF. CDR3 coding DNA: TGTGCCAGCAGTCAGGGAACTGGAAACACCATATATTTT.

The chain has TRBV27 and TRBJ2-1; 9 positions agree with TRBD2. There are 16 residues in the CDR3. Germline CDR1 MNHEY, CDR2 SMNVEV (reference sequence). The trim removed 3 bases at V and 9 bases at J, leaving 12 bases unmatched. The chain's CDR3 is CASSFVPSGIRGEQFF. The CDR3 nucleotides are TGTGCCAGCAGTTTTGTTCCTAGCGGGATAAGGGGTGAGCAGTTCTTC.

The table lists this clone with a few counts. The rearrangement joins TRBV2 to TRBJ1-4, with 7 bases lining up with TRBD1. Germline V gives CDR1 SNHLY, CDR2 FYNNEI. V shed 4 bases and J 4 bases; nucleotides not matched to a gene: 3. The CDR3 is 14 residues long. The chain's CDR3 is CASSVRQGNEKLFF. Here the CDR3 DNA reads TGTGCCAGCAGTGTGAGACAGGGTAATGAAAAACTGTTTTTT.

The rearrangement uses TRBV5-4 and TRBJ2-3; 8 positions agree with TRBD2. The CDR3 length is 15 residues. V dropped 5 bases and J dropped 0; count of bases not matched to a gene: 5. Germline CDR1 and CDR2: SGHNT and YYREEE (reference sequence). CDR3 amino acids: CASRVSGISTDTQYF. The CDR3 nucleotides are TGTGCCAGCAGGGTTAGCGGGATCAGCACAGATACGCAGTATTTT.

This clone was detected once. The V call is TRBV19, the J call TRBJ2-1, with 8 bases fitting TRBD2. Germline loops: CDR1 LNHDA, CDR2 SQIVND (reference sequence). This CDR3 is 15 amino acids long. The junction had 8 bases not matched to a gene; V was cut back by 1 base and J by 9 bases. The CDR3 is CASSIALAGEVEQFF. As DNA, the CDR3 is TGTGCCAGTAGTATAGCCCTAGCGGGTGAGGTTGAGCAGTTCTTC.

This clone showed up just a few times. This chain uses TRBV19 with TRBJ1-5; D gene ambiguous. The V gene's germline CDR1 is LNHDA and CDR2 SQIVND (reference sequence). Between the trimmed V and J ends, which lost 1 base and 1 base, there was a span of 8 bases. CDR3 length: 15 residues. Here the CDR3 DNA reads TGTGCCAGTAGTATAGTGGCGGGGAGCAATCAGCCCCAGCATTTT. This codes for CASSIVAGSNQPQHF.

The CDR3 spells CASSGTGGNQPQHF. CDR3 sequence (DNA): TGTGCCAGCAGTGGTACAGGGGGCAATCAGCCCCAGCATTTT. The genes are TRBV6-1 and TRBJ1-5; 7 bases agree with TRBD1. This CDR3 has 14 amino acids. Looked up from germline, CDR1 is MNHNS and CDR2 is SASEGT. The J segment lost 2 bases and the V segment lost 4 bases, leaving 2 bases of the junction unmatched.

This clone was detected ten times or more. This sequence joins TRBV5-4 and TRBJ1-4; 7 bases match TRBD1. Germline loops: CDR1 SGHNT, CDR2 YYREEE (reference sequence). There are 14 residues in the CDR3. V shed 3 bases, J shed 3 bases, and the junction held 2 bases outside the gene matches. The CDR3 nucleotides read TGTGCCAGCAGCTCAGGGGGGTCTAATGAAAAACTGTTTTTT. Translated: CASSSGGSNEKLFF.

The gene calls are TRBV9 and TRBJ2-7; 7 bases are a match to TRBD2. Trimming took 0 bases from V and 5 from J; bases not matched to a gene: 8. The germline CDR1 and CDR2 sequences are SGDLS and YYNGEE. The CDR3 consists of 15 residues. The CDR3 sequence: CASSVGLAAVDEQYF. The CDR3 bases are TGTGCCAGCAGCGTAGGACTAGCAGCCGTGGACGAGCAGTACTTC.

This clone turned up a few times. As DNA, the CDR3 is TGTGCCAGTCGACGGGAATCCCAGAGACGGGACAATGAGCAGTTCTTC. Translation: CASRRESQRRDNEQFF. The J gene is TRBJ2-1, the V gene TRBV18, with D perhaps TRBD2 (5 bases). The CDR3 runs 16 residues. Trimming removed 9 bases from V and 5 bases from J, with 23 bases in between. Per germline, CDR1 KGHSH and CDR2 LQKENI.

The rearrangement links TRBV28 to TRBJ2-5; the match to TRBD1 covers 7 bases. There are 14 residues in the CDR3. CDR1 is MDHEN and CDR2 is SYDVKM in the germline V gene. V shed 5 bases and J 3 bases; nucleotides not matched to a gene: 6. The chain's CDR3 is CASSLIDREETQYF. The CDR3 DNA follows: TGTGCCAGCAGTCTCATTGACAGGGAAGAGACCCAGTACTTC.

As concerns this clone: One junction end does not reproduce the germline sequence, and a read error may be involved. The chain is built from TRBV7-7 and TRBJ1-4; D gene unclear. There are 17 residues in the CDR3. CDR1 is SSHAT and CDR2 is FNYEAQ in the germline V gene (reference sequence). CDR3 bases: TGTGCTAGCAGCCTCCAAGCCTATTTTGTCACTAATGAAAAACTGTTTTTT. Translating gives CASSLQAYFVTNEKLFF.

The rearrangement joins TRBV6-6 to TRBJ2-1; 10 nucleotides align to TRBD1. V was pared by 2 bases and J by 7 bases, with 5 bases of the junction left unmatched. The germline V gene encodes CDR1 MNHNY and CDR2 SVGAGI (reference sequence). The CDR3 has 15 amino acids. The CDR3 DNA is TGTGCCAGCAGTTACGCCGGACAGGGGGGGAATGAGCAGTTCTTC. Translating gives CASSYAGQGGNEQFF.

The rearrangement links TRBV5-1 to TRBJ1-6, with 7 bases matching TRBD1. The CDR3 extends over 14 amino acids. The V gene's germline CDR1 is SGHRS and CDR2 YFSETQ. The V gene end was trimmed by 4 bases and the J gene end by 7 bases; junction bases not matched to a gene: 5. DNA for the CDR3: TGCGCCAGCAGCCCCGGGACAGCCAATTCACCCCTCCACTTT. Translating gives CASSPGTANSPLHF.

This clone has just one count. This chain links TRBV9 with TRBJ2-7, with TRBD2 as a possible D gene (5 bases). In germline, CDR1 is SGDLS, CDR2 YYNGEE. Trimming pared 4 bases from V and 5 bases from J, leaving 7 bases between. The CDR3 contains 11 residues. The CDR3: CASSRGHEQYF. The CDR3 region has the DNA TGTGCCAGCAGCCGAGGGCACGAGCAGTACTTC.

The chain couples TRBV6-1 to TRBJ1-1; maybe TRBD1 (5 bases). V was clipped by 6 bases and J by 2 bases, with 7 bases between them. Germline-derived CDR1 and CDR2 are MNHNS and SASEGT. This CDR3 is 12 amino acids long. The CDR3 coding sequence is TGTGCCAGCAGAACAGGAAACACTGAAGCTTTCTTT. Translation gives CASRTGNTEAFF.

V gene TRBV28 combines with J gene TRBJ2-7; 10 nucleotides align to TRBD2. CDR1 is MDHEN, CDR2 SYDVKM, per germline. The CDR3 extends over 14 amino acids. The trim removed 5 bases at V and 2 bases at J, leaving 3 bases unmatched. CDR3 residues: CASSTSGKTYEQYF. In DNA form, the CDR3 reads TGTGCCAGCAGTACTAGCGGGAAAACCTACGAGCAGTACTTC.

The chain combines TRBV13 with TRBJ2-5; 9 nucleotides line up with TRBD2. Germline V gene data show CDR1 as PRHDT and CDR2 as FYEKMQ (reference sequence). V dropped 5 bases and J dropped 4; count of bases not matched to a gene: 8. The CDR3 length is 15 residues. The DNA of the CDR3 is TGTGCCAGCAGCCCTGCGGGGGGGCGCGGAGAGACCCAGTACTTC. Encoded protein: CASSPAGGRGETQYF.

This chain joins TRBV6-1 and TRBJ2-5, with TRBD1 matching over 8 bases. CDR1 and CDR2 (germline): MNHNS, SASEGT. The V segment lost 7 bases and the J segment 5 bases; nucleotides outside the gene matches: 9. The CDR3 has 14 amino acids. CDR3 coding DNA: TGTGCCAGCACCCGAGGACAGGGAGAGGAGACCCAGTACTTC. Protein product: CASTRGQGEETQYF.

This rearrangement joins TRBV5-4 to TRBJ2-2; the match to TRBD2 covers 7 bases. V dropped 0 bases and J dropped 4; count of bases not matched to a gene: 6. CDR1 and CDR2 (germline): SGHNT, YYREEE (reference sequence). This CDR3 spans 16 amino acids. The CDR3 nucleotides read TGTGCCAGCAGCTTGGCGGGGGAGGGCCTCACCGGGGAGCTGTTTTTT. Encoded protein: CASSLAGEGLTGELFF.

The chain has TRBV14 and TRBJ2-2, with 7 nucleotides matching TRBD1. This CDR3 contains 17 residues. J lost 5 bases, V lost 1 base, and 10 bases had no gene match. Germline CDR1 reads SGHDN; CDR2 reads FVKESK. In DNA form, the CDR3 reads TGTGCCAGCAGCCAAGCCCAAGGGGCAGGGGGAACCGGGGAGCTGTTTTTT. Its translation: CASSQAQGAGGTGELFF.

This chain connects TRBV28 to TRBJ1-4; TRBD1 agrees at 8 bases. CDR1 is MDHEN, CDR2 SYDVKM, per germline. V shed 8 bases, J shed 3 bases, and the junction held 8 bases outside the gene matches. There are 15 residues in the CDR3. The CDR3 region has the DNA TGTGCCAGCGGACTATTGGGACAGGCTAATGAAAAACTGTTTTTT. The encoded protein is CASGLLGQANEKLFF. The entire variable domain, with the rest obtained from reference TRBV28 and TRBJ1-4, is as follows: DVKVTQSSRYLVKRTGEKVFLECVQDMDHENMFWYRQDPGLGLRLIYFSYDVKMKEKGDIPEGYSVSREKKERFSLILESASTNQTSMYLCASGLLGQANEKLFFGSGTQLSVL.